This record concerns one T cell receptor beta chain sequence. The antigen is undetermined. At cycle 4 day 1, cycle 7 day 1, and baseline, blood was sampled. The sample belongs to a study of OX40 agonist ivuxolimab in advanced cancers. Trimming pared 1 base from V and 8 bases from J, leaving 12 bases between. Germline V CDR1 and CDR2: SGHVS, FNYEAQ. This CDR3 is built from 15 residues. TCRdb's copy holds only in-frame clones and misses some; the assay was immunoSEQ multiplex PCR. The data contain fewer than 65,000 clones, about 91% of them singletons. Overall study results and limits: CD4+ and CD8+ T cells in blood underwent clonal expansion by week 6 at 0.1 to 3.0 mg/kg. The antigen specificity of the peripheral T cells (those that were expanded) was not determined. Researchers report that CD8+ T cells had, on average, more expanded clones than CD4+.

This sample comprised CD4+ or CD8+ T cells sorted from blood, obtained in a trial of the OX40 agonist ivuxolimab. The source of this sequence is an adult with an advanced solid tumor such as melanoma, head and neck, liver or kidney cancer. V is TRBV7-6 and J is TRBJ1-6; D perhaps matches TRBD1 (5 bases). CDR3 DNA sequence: TGTGCCAGCAGCTTAGGAGGGGACCAGCATTCACCCCTCCACTTT. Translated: CASSLGGDQHSPLHF. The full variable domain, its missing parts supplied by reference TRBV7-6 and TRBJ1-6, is GAGVSQSPRYKVTKRGQDVALRCDPISGHVSLYWYRQALGQGPEFLTYFNYEAQQDKSGLPNDRFSAERPEGSISTLTIQRTEQRDSAMYRCASSLGGDQHSPLHFGNGTRLTVT.